What follows describes a single T cell receptor (beta chain). The data belong to a study of blood T cell repertoires in COVID-19. Source study methods: Nucleated cell counts were estimated from reference gene primer amplification. Libraries were prepared by immunoSEQ multiplex PCR; TCRdb keeps only in-frame clonotypes and omits some of them. Clone size and the V and J calls come from that table; the DNA yielded D and trimming. This sample has about 87,000 clones, with under 85% found just once. The CDR3 is 14 residues long. V was cut by 4 bases and J by 0 bases, with 8 bases left in between. Germline values: CDR1 KGHDR, CDR2 SFDVKD.

The sequence was obtained from a woman older than 75 with COVID-19, enrolled during active disease. Sequences were obtained from peripheral blood. The chain recombines TRBV24-1 with TRBJ2-5; no definite D call. The CDR3: CATSDYYDQETQYF. CDR3 coding DNA: TGTGCCACCAGTGACTACTACGACCAAGAGACCCAGTACTTC.